This T cell receptor beta chain was observed in a study of blood T cell repertoires in COVID-19. Turning to the study itself: Collection of acute and convalescent COVID-19 samples took place in the United States, Italy and Spain. From T cells, B-cell-depleted T cells, or PBMCs came the material, which was cDNA or gDNA.

The sample holds a few counts of this clone. As handled by the study authors: Nucleated cell counts were estimated from reference gene primer amplification. Method: immunoSEQ multiplex PCR; TCRdb's copy keeps in-frame clones and lacks some. V, J and clone size were drawn from that table, and D and trimming were deduced from the DNA. The data show about 110,000 clones, with just over 70% seen just once and about 1.8% held by the top ten. Trimming removed 3 bases from V and 6 bases from J; junction bases left unmatched: 11. The CDR3 covers 15 residues. CDR1 SGDLS and CDR2 YYNGEE come from the germline V gene.

Sequencing was done on a sample of peripheral blood. The sequence was obtained from a woman between 40 and 55 years old with acute or convalescent COVID-19. The chain uses TRBV9 and TRBJ2-7, with 8 nucleotides matching TRBD1. This CDR3 is CASSAIGQGSGEQYF. The CDR3 DNA reads as TGTGCCAGCAGCGCGATAGGACAGGGTTCTGGCGAGCAGTACTTC.